In this sample, the clone carrying this TCR beta chain turned up once. Its antigen remains unknown. The data are from a study of shared clonotypes between healthy human individuals. Naive CD8 cells lacked CD45RO and underwent positive selection for CCR7, leaving out terminally differentiated effector memory CD45RA+ cells. The authors distributed each subset's genomic DNA evenly over several immunoSEQ plates. The assay was immunoSEQ multiplex PCR, and TCRdb's table has in-frame clones only and misses some. Here the sample spans about 700,000 clones, about 91% being singletons. Trimming pared 5 bases from V and 0 bases from J, leaving 11 bases between. This CDR3 comprises 14 residues. The germline CDR1 and CDR2 sequences are GTSNPN and SVGIG (reference sequence). Study-level results: Non-shared clonotypes showed lower generation probabilities than clonotypes common to all four donors. Memory subsets generally showed smaller estimated richness than naive subsets did.

The sequenced sample consisted of naive CD8+ T cells sorted from blood. The sequence came from a man aged 25-40 years in good health. The chain has TRBV30 and TRBJ1-3; D ambiguous. As DNA, the CDR3 is TGTGCCTGGGGGCTTCTGTCCTCTGGAAACACCATATATTTT. Translation: CAWGLLSSGNTIYF.